A few counts support the clone carrying this T cell receptor beta chain. Trimming took off 1 base at V and 9 bases at J, with 8 bases between the two ends. Germline V gives CDR1 SGHKS, CDR2 YYEKEE (reference sequence). CDR3 length: 12 amino acids. This table comes from immunoSEQ multiplex PCR, and its TCRdb copy is limited to in-frame clones, with some not included. The table lists more than 110,000 clones, roughly 90% of them singletons. This entry is derived from a study of control samples from healthy donors and cancer patients. The chain carries TRBV5-5 and TRBJ2-1; the D gene is possibly TRBD1 (6 bases). The sample taken for sequencing was blood. The TCR comes from a man aged 30-40 years in good health. The DNA of the CDR3 is TGTGCCAGCAGCTTGACAGGGCGTGAGCAGTTCTTC. Residues: CASSLTGREQFF. Full variable domain (remainder filled in from reference TRBV5-5 and TRBJ2-1): DAGVTQSPTHLIKTRGQQVTLRCSPISGHKSVSWYQQVLGQGPQFIFQYYEKEERGRGNFPDRFSARQFPNYSSELNVNALLLGDSALYLCASSLTGREQFFGPGTRLTVL.